One T cell receptor beta chain is described in this entry. Antigen unknown. This record belongs to a study of OX40 agonist ivuxolimab in advanced cancers. The study, taken as a whole, reports: Blood T cells, both CD4+ and CD8+, expanded clonally by week 6 at 0.1 to 3.0 mg/kg.

Germline CDR1 reads SGHAT; CDR2 reads FQNNGV. CDR3 length: 14 residues. The V gene lost 1 base and the J gene lost 4 bases, with 9 bases spanning the gap. Data came from immunoSEQ multiplex PCR; TCRdb stores just in-frame clones and leaves some out. Among approximately 80,000 clones listed, under 95% were seen once. The source of this sequence is an adult with an advanced solid tumor such as melanoma, head and neck, liver or kidney cancer. V gene TRBV11-2 combines with J gene TRBJ2-3; possibly TRBD2 for D (6 bases). The input for sequencing was CD4+ or CD8+ T cells sorted from blood, taken in a trial of the OX40 agonist ivuxolimab. CDR3: CASSLAGAPDTQYF. The CDR3 bases are TGTGCCAGCAGCTTAGCGGGAGCCCCAGATACGCAGTATTTT.